The T cell receptor beta chain described here comes from a study of T cell changes during pregnancy in multiple sclerosis. Data came from immunoSEQ multiplex PCR; TCRdb stores just in-frame clones and leaves some out. The data contain 69,000 or so clones, 85% to 95% of them singletons. CDR1 SGHRS and CDR2 YFSETQ come from the germline V gene. Unmatched junction bases numbered 6, after V lost 0 bases and J lost 8 bases. The CDR3 extends over 15 amino acids. The clonotype comes from a female donor with multiple sclerosis, enrolled in a pregnancy study. Sequencing was performed on peripheral blood, taken before pregnancy. The J gene is TRBJ2-1, the V gene TRBV5-1, with 9 bases aligning to TRBD2. Here the CDR3 reads CASSLARGRDHEQFF. In DNA, the CDR3 is TGCGCCAGCAGCTTGGCCCGCGGGAGGGACCATGAGCAGTTCTTC.